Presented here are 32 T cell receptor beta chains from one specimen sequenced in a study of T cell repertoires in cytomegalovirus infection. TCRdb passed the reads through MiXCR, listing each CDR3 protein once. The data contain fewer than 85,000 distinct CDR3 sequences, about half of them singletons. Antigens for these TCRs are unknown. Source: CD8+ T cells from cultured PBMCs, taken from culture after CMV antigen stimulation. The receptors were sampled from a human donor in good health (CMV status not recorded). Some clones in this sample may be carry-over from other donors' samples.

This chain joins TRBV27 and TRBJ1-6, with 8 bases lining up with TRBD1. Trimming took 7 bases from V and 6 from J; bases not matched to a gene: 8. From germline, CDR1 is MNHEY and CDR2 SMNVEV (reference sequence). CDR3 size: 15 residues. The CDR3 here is CASNPQGAFNSPLHF. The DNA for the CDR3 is TGTGCCAGCAACCCCCAGGGGGCTTTTAATTCACCCCTCCACTTT.

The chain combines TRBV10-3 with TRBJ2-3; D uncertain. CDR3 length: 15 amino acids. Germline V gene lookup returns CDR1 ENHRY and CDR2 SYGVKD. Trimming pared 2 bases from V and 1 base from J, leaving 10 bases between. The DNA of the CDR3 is TGTGCCATCAGTGAGCTAGGGCTGGGCACAGATACGCAGTATTTT. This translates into CAISELGLGTDTQYF.

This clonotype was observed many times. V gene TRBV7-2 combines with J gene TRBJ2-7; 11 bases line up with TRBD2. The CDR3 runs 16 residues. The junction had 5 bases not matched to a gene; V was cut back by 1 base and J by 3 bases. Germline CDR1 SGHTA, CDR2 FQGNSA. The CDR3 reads CASSLGTSGRRYEQYF. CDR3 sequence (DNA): TGTGCCAGCAGCTTAGGCACTAGCGGGAGACGCTACGAGCAGTACTTC.

The CDR3 bases are TGTGCCAGCAGCTTAGGGGACCGGGGAAGCTACACCTTC. This codes for CASSLGDRGSYTF. This sequence joins TRBV7-2 and TRBJ1-2; possible D gene TRBD1, 5 bases. The CDR3 length is 13 residues. In germline, CDR1 is SGHTA, CDR2 FQGNSA. The V end lost 1 base, the J end lost 9 bases, and 12 bases lay between the germline ends.

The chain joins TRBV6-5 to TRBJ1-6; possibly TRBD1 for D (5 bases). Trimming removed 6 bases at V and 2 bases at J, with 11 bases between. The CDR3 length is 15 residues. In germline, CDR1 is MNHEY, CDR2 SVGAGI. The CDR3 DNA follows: TGTGCCAGCAGACAGACAGAAACCTATAATTCACCCCTCCACTTT. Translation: CASRQTETYNSPLHF.

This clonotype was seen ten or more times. The CDR3 sequence is CARRDRDVDEQFF. The CDR3 nucleotides read TGTGCCAGACGGGACAGGGACGTCGATGAGCAGTTCTTC. The chain joins TRBV2 to TRBJ2-1, with 9 nucleotides matching TRBD1. The CDR3 sequence is 13 residues long. The J segment lost 8 bases and the V segment lost 9 bases, leaving 8 bases of the junction unmatched. Germline CDR1 SNHLY, CDR2 FYNNEI.

The CDR3: CASSLGAEETEAFF. Here the CDR3 DNA reads TGTGCCAGCAGTCTGGGGGCAGAAGAGACTGAAGCTTTCTTT. The chain joins TRBV2 to TRBJ1-1; D may be TRBD1 (6 bases). CDR3 length equals 14 residues. The germline CDR1 and CDR2 sequences are SNHLY and FYNNEI. The V end lost 5 bases, the J end lost 5 bases, and 15 bases lay between the germline ends.

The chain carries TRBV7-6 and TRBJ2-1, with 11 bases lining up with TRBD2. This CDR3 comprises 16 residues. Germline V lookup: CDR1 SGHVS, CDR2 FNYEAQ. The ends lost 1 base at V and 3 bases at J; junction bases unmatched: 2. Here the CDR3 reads CASSLGGLADYNEQFF. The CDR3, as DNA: TGTGCCAGCAGCTTAGGGGGACTAGCGGACTACAATGAGCAGTTCTTC.

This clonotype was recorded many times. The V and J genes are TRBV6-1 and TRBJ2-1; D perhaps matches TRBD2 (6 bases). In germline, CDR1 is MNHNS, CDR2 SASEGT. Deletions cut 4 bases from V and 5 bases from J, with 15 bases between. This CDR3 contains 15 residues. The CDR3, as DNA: TGTGCCAGCAGTGCGCCGGACTGGGGGGACAATGAGCAGTTCTTC. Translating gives CASSAPDWGDNEQFF.

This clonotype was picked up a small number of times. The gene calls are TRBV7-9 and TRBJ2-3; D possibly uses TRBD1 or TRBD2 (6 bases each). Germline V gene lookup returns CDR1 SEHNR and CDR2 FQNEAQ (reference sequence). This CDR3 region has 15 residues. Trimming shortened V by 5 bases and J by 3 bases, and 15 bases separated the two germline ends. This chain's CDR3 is CASSTLGGTTDTQYF. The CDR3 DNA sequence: TGTGCCAGCAGCACGCTCGGGGGCACGACAGATACGCAGTATTTT.

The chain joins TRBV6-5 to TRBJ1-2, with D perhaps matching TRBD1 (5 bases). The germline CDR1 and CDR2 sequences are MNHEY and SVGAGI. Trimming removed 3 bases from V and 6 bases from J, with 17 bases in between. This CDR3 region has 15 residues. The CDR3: CASSYSSWQGDGYTF. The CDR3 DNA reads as TGTGCCAGCAGTTATTCTTCCTGGCAGGGAGATGGCTACACCTTC.

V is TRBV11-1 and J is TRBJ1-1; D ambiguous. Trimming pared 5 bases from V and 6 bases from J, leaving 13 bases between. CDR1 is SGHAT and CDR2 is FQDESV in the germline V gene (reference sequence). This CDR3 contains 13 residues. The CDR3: CASSHARSAEAFF. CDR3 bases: TGTGCCAGCAGCCACGCTCGGTCCGCTGAAGCTTTCTTT.

The CDR3 protein is CASSYSSSTDTQYF. The CDR3 DNA sequence: TGTGCCAGCAGTTACAGTTCTAGCACAGATACGCAGTATTTT. The chain recombines TRBV6-5 with TRBJ2-3; D ambiguous. CDR1 is MNHEY, CDR2 SVGAGI, per germline. V dropped 2 bases and J dropped 0 bases, with 6 bases sitting between them. The CDR3 has 14 residues.

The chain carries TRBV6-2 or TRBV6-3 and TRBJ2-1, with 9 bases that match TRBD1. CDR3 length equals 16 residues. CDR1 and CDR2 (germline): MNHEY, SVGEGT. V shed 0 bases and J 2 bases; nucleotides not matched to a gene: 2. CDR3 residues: CASSYSRQGAYNEQFF. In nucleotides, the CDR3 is TGTGCCAGCAGTTACTCGAGACAGGGGGCCTACAATGAGCAGTTCTTC.

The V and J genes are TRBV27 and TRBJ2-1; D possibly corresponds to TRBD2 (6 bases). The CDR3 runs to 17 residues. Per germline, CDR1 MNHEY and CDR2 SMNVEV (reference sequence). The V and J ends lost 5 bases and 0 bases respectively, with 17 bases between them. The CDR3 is CASSLRDSRNSYNEQFF. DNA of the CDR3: TGTGCCAGCAGTCTCCGGGACTCGCGGAACTCCTACAATGAGCAGTTCTTC.

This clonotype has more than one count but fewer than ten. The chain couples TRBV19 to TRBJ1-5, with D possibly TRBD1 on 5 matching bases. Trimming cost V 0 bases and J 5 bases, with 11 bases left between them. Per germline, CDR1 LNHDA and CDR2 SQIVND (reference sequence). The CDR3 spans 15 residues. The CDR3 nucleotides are TGTGCCAGTAGTATAGAAAGGGGTCGCCATCAGCCCCAGCATTTT. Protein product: CASSIERGRHQPQHF. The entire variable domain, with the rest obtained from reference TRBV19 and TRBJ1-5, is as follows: DGGITQSPKYLFRKEGQNVTLSCEQNLNHDAMYWYRQDPGQGLRLIYYSQIVNDFQKGDIAEGYSVSREKKESFPLTVTSAQKNPTAFYLCASSIERGRHQPQHFGDGTRLSIL.

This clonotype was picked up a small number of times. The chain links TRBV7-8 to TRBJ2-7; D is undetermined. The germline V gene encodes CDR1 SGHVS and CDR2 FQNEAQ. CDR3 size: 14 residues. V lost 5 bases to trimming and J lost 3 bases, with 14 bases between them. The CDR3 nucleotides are TGTGCCAGCAGCCCCGGACCAGAAGGCTACGAGCAGTACTTC. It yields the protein CASSPGPEGYEQYF.

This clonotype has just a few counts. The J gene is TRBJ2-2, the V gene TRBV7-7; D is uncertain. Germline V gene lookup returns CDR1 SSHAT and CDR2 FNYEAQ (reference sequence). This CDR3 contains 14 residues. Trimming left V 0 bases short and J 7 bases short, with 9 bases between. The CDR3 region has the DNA TGTGCCAGCAGCTTAGCGTTGGGTGGCGGGGAGCTGTTTTTT. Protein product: CASSLALGGGELFF.

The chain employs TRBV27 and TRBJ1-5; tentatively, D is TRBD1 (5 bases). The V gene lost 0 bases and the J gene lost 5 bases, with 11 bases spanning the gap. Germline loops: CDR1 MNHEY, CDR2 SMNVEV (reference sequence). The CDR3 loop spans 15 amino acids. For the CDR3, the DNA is TGTGCCAGCAGTTTATCCCTCAGGGATGATCAGCCCCAGCATTTT. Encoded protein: CASSLSLRDDQPQHF.

This CDR3 reads CASSPDRLSSYNEQFF. CDR3 sequence (DNA): TGTGCCAGCAGTCCGGACAGGTTAAGCTCCTACAATGAGCAGTTCTTC. V gene TRBV6-5 combines with J gene TRBJ2-1, with 7 positions matching TRBD1. From germline, CDR1 is MNHEY and CDR2 SVGAGI. CDR3 length: 16 residues. The trim removed 5 bases at V and 0 bases at J, leaving 7 bases unmatched.

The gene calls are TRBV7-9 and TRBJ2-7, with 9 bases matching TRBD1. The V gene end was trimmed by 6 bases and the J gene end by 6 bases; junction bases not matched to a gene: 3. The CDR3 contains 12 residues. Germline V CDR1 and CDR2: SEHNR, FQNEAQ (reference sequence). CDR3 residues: CASRTGGSEQYF. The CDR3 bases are TGTGCCAGCAGGACAGGGGGAAGCGAGCAGTACTTC.

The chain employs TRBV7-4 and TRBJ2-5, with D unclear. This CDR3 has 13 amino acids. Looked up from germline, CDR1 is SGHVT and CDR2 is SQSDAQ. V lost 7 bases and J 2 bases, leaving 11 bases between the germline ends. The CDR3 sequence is CASTSGTQETQYF. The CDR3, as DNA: TGTGCCAGCACCTCGGGCACTCAAGAGACCCAGTACTTC.

The CDR3 DNA follows: TGTGCCAGCAGTTTCCCAGGGGGAGGTGGCTACACCTTC. Residues: CASSFPGGGGYTF. The chain couples TRBV27 to TRBJ1-2, with 7 nucleotides matching TRBD1. This CDR3 is 13 amino acids long. The germline CDR1 and CDR2 sequences are MNHEY and SMNVEV (reference sequence). V shed 3 bases and J 7 bases; nucleotides not matched to a gene: 5.

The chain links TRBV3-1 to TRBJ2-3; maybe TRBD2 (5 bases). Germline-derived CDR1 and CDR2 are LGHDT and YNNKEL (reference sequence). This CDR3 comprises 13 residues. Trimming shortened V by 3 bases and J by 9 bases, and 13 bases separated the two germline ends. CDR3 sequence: CASSHPNPGTQYF. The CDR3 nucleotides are TGTGCCAGCAGCCACCCGAACCCGGGGACGCAGTATTTT.

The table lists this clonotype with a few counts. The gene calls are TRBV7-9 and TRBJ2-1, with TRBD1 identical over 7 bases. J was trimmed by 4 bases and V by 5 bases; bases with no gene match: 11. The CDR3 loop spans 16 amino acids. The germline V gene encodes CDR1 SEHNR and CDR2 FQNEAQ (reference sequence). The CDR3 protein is CASSRADRELYNEQFF. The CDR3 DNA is TGTGCCAGCAGCCGCGCAGACAGGGAATTATACAATGAGCAGTTCTTC. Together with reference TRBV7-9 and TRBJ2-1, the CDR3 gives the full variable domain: DTGVSQNPRHKITKRGQNVTFRCDPISEHNRLYWYRQTLGQGPEFLTYFQNEAQLEKSRLLSDRFSAERPKGSFSTLEIQRTEQGDSAMYLCASSRADRELYNEQFFGPGTRLTVL.

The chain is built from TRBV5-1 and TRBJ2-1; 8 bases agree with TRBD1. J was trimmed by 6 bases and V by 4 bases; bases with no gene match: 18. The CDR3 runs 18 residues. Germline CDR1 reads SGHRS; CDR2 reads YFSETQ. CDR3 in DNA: TGCGCCAGCAGCCCGGACCTCAACGGGGACAGGCACTTCAATGAGCAGTTCTTC. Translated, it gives CASSPDLNGDRHFNEQFF. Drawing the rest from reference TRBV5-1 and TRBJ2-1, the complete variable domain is KAGVTQTPRYLIKTRGQQVTLSCSPISGHRSVSWYQQTPGQGLQFLFEYFSETQRNKGNFPGRFSGRQFSNSRSEMNVSTLELGDSALYLCASSPDLNGDRHFNEQFFGPGTRLTVL.

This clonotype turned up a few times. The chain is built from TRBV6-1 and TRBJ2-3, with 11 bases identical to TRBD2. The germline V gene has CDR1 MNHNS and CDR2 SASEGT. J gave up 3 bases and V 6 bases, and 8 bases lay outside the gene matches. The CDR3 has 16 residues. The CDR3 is CASSFSGGAITDTQYF. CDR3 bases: TGTGCCAGCAGCTTTAGCGGGGGGGCCATTACAGATACGCAGTATTTT.

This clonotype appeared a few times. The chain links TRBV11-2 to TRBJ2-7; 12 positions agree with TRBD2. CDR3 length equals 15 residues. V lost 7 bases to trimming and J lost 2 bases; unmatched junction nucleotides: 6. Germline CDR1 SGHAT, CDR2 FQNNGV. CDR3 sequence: CASTIGTSGPYEQYF. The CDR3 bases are TGTGCCAGCACCATTGGGACTAGCGGGCCCTACGAGCAGTACTTC.

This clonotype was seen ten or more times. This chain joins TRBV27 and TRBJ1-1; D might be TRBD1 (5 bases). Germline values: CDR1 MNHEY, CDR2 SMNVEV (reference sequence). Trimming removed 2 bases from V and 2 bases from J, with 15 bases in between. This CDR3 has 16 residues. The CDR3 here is CASSLGLSGGNTEAFF. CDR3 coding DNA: TGTGCCAGCAGTTTAGGGCTTTCCGGGGGAAACACTGAAGCTTTCTTT.

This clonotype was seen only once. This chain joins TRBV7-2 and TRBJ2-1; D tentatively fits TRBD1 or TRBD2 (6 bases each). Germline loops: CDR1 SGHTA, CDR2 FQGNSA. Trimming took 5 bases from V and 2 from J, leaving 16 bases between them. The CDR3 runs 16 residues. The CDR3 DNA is TGTGCCAGCAGCCCCCTTGAGGGGGGCGCCTACAATGAGCAGTTCTTC. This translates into CASSPLEGGAYNEQFF.

The CDR3 DNA sequence: TGTGCCATCAGTGATGGCCTCACTAGCGGGTACTCCTACGAGCAGTACTTC. Translation: CAISDGLTSGYSYEQYF. The V call is TRBV10-3, the J call TRBJ2-7; 9 positions agree with TRBD2. The V segment lost 3 bases and the J segment 0 bases; nucleotides outside the gene matches: 9. Germline V gene lookup returns CDR1 ENHRY and CDR2 SYGVKD. CDR3 length equals 17 residues.

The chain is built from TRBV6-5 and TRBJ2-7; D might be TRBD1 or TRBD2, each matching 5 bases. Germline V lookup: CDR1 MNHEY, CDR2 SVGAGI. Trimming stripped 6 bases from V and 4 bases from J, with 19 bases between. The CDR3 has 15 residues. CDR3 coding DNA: TGTGCCAGCAGCCTCGGTAGGGACGCCCGTTACGAGCAGTACTTC. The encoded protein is CASSLGRDARYEQYF.